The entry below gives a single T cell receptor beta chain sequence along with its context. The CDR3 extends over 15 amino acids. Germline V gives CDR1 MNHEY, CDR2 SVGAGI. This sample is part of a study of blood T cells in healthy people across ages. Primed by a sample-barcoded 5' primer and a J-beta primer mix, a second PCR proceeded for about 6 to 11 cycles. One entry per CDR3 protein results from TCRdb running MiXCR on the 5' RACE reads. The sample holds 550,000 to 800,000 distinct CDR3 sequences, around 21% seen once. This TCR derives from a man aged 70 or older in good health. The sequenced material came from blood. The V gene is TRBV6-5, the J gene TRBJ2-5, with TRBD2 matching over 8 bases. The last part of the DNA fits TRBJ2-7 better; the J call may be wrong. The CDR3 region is CASSYSAGETYEQYF. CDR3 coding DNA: TGTGCCAGCAGTTACTCAGCGGGAGAGACCTACGAGCAGTACTTC.